The next 23 T cell receptor beta chains were all read from a single sample in a study of CD8+ T cells in alopecia areata. Sequencing used cDNA as its template, made by extracting RNA and reverse transcribing it. Clones were read by immunoSEQ multiplex PCR, and TCRdb kept only the in-frame ones, dropping some. The repertoire holds some 200,000 clones, with less than 75% as singletons. Treatment described: oral pan-JAK inhibitor, 5-10 mg twice daily. The sample here was CD4+ T cells sorted from blood, taken at week 4, from a patient treated with tofacitinib. Receptors originate from a human donor with alopecia areata.

This clone was counted between two and nine times. The V and J genes are TRBV14 and TRBJ2-7; 7 bases map to TRBD2. Losses at the gene ends were 1 base for V and 7 bases for J; bases not matched to a gene: 13. The CDR3 spans 16 residues. CDR1 is SGHDN, CDR2 FVKESK, per germline. CDR3 residues: CASSQAGGPQRGEQYF. DNA of the CDR3: TGTGCCAGCAGCCAAGCGGGGGGACCCCAACGTGGAGAGCAGTACTTC.

The table lists this clone with a few counts. The chain combines TRBV7-5 with TRBJ2-3; the table gives TRBD1 as D, unverified against the DNA. TRBV7-5 is tagged as a pseudogene. CDR3 size: 17 residues. This CDR3 reads CARSVRDTRSSTDTQYF. As DNA, the CDR3 is TGTGCCAGAAGCGTAAGGGACACAAGATCTAGCACAGATACGCAGTATTTT.

The CDR3 bases are TGTGCCAGCAGGGTCAGGGATCCCATCTATGGCTACACCTTC. Its translation: CASRVRDPIYGYTF. This chain joins TRBV6-6 and TRBJ1-2; D is possibly TRBD1 (5 bases). Between the trimmed V and J ends, which lost 6 bases and 4 bases, there was a span of 15 bases. The CDR3 is 14 amino acids. The germline V gene has CDR1 MNHNY and CDR2 SVGAGI (reference sequence).

CDR3 nucleotides: TGTGCCAGCAGCCGGGGACAGGGAGGTGGCTACACCTTC. It encodes CASSRGQGGGYTF. J is TRBJ1-2 and V is TRBV14; TRBD1 matches 9 bases. Trimming removed 4 bases from V and 7 bases from J; junction bases left unmatched: 4. CDR3 length: 13 amino acids. The V gene's germline CDR1 is SGHDN and CDR2 FVKESK.

This clone was seen more than once but under ten times. The chain is built from TRBV29-1 and TRBJ1-4; D not resolved. Germline CDR1 and CDR2: SQVTM and ANQGSEA. The CDR3 totals 11 residues. Trimming left V 1 base short and J 8 bases short, with 5 bases between. CDR3 in DNA: TGCAGCGTTGAAGTGGGAGAAAAACTGTTTTTT. It yields the protein CSVEVGEKLFF.

This clone came up once. The rearrangement uses TRBV9 and TRBJ1-6; 10 bases map to TRBD1. CDR3 length equals 19 residues. V lost 3 bases and J lost 0; bases outside the gene matches: 9. Germline CDR1 and CDR2: SGDLS and YYNGEE. The CDR3 loop reads CASSAGRDRGGSYNSPLHF. CDR3 bases: TGTGCCAGCAGCGCCGGCCGGGACAGGGGCGGCTCCTATAATTCACCCCTCCACTTT. Full variable domain (outside the CDR3, taken from reference TRBV9 and TRBJ1-6): DSGVTQTPKHLITATGQRVTLRCSPRSGDLSVYWYQQSLDQGLQFLIQYYNGEERAKGNILERFSAQQFPDLHSELNLSSLELGDSALYFCASSAGRDRGGSYNSPLHFGNGTRLTVT.

This clone was picked up a small number of times. The chain uses TRBV6-6 and TRBJ1-2, with D hard to call. The germline V gene has CDR1 MNHNY and CDR2 SVGAGI (reference sequence). Trimming removed 6 bases from V and 0 bases from J, with 8 bases in between. CDR3 length equals 13 residues. CDR3: CASRSGANYGYTF. DNA of the CDR3: TGTGCCAGCAGATCGGGAGCTAACTATGGCTACACCTTC.

The gene calls are TRBV30 and TRBJ1-5; no clear D. The CDR3 sequence is 13 residues long. The V gene lost 2 bases and the J gene lost 7 bases, with 12 bases spanning the gap. Germline loops: CDR1 GTSNPN, CDR2 SVGIG (reference sequence). Here the CDR3 reads CAWSLAAGQPQHF. CDR3 nucleotides: TGTGCCTGGAGTCTCGCAGCGGGCCAGCCCCAGCATTTT.

In its sample, this clone was seen once. The chain combines TRBV25-1 with TRBJ1-1; the D gene is possibly TRBD1 (5 bases). Trimming removed 3 bases at V and 1 base at J, with 9 bases between. The germline gives CDR1 MGHDK, CDR2 SYGVNS. This CDR3 has 14 amino acids. CDR3: CASSEGQRNTEAFF. The DNA of the CDR3 is TGTGCCAGCAGTGAGGGGCAGAGGAACACTGAAGCTTTCTTT.

The rearrangement uses TRBV5-6 and TRBJ2-7, with unresolved D. V lost 5 bases and J lost 4, with 10 bases in between. CDR1 and CDR2 from the germline V gene are SGHDT and YYEEEE. This CDR3 contains 12 residues. This CDR3 is CASSVRSYEQYF. In nucleotides, the CDR3 is TGTGCCAGCAGTGTCAGGTCTTACGAGCAGTACTTC.

The V call is TRBV5-6, the J call TRBJ1-4; D is perhaps TRBD1 (6 bases). CDR1 and CDR2 (germline): SGHDT, YYEEEE. CDR3 size: 15 residues. The V and J ends lost 3 bases and 5 bases respectively, with 14 bases between them. The CDR3 region has the DNA TGTGCCAGCAGCTCCACCGGGGGGGCGAATGAAAAACTGTTTTTT. It yields the protein CASSSTGGANEKLFF.

This clone was picked up a small number of times. V gene TRBV30 combines with J gene TRBJ2-1, with TRBD2 matching over 9 bases. This CDR3 contains 14 residues. The germline CDR1 and CDR2 sequences are GTSNPN and SVGIG (reference sequence). The ends lost 0 bases at V and 10 bases at J; junction bases unmatched: 7. The CDR3 DNA reads TGTGCCTGGAGTGTTGGGCGGGGGGGCAAGGAGCAGTTCTTC. This gives the protein CAWSVGRGGKEQFF.

The rearrangement uses TRBV4-3 and TRBJ2-5; D uncertain. The germline V and J ends were trimmed by 4 bases and 3 bases, with 9 bases remaining between them. CDR3 size: 13 residues. Per the germline V gene, CDR1 is LGHNA and CDR2 is YSLEER. CDR3: CASSPRRKETQYF. In DNA, the CDR3 is TGCGCCAGCAGCCCGCGACGGAAAGAGACCCAGTACTTC.

This clone showed up just once. The V gene is TRBV15, the J gene TRBJ1-1; D remains ambiguous. V was shortened by 1 base and J by 1 base, with 4 bases between the two germline ends. Per the germline V gene, CDR1 is LNHNV and CDR2 is YYDKDF (reference sequence). CDR3 length: 13 residues. The CDR3 coding sequence is TGTGCCACCAGCAGAGCTGGGAACACTGAAGCTTTCTTT. Translation gives CATSRAGNTEAFF. Full variable domain (remainder filled in from reference TRBV15 and TRBJ1-1): DAMVIQNPRYQVTQFGKPVTLSCSQTLNHNVMYWYQQKSSQAPKLLFHYYDKDFNNEADTPDNFQSRRPNTSFCFLDIRSPGLGDTAMYLCATSRAGNTEAFFGQGTRLTVV.

This clone turned up a few times. V gene TRBV5-4 combines with J gene TRBJ1-6, with D possibly matching TRBD1 (5 bases). V lost 3 bases and J lost 10, with 20 bases in between. The germline CDR1 and CDR2 sequences are SGHNT and YYREEE (reference sequence). The CDR3 is 16 residues long. The CDR3 region has the DNA TGTGCCAGCAGCTCCGGGACGTTGGAGGTATCCTCACCCCTCCACTTT. Translation: CASSSGTLEVSSPLHF.

V gene TRBV15 combines with J gene TRBJ1-1; 8 nucleotides line up with TRBD1. CDR3 length: 14 amino acids. Per germline, CDR1 LNHNV and CDR2 YYDKDF (reference sequence). V shed 5 bases and J 1 base; nucleotides not matched to a gene: 3. This CDR3 is CATSRDRQNTEAFF. The CDR3 bases are TGTGCCACCAGCCGGGACAGGCAGAACACTGAAGCTTTCTTT.

The chain links TRBV29-1 to TRBJ1-2; 7 bases are shared with TRBD1. Germline V gives CDR1 SQVTM, CDR2 ANQGSEA. Trimming at V came to 2 bases and at J to 4 bases, leaving 1 base not matched to a gene. The CDR3 covers 12 residues. As DNA, the CDR3 is TGCAGCGTTGAAAAGGGGGCCTATGGCTACACCTTC. Amino acids: CSVEKGAYGYTF.

Only a few counts were recorded for this clone. The chain joins TRBV27 to TRBJ1-1; 8 nucleotides agree with TRBD1. CDR1 MNHEY and CDR2 SMNVEV come from the germline V gene (reference sequence). The CDR3 spans 15 residues. Losses at the gene ends were 8 bases for V and 6 bases for J; bases not matched to a gene: 14. The CDR3 region has the DNA TGTGCCAGCCAATCCGCCTCCGGGACAGGATCTGAAGCTTTCTTT. As protein: CASQSASGTGSEAFF.

This chain connects TRBV5-1 to TRBJ2-3, with TRBD2 matching over 9 bases. The CDR3 is 16 amino acids. Trimming removed 4 bases from V and 5 bases from J; junction bases left unmatched: 11. The germline gives CDR1 SGHRS, CDR2 YFSETQ. The CDR3 region is CASSPAGRGGGDTQYF. CDR3 coding DNA: TGCGCCAGCAGCCCCGCCGGGCGGGGGGGCGGAGATACGCAGTATTTT.

The chain employs TRBV6-5 and TRBJ1-1; TRBD1 might be the D (6 bases). V lost 6 bases, J lost 7 bases, and 12 bases lay in between. There are 12 residues in the CDR3. Germline assignment: CDR1 MNHEY and CDR2 SVGAGI. CDR3 sequence: CASSYRGLEAFF. The CDR3 DNA reads TGTGCCAGCAGCTACCGGGGGCTTGAAGCTTTCTTT.

The chain has TRBV6-6 and TRBJ1-2; D uncertain. CDR1 and CDR2 (germline): MNHNY, SVGAGI (reference sequence). This CDR3 region has 13 residues. The germline V and J ends were trimmed by 7 bases and 2 bases, with 11 bases remaining between them. CDR3: CASIQSHNYGYTF. The CDR3 nucleotides read TGTGCCAGCATTCAGTCACACAACTATGGCTACACCTTC.

This chain uses TRBV5-6 with TRBJ1-6, with TRBD1 matching 10 bases. Unmatched junction bases numbered 6, after V lost 3 bases and J lost 12 bases. CDR1 and CDR2 (germline): SGHDT, YYEEEE. The CDR3 loop spans 14 amino acids. DNA for the CDR3: TGTGCCAGCAGCTCCGGGACAGGGGTCTTACCCCTCCACTTT. Translated, it gives CASSSGTGVLPLHF.

This chain joins TRBV25-1 and TRBJ2-3; TRBD2 might be the D (6 bases). With 7 bases removed from V and 5 bases from J, the gap between germline ends came to 7 bases. Germline V lookup: CDR1 MGHDK, CDR2 SYGVNS. This CDR3 contains 11 residues. For the CDR3, the DNA is TGTGCCAGCACCGGGGGAGATACGCAGTATTTT. Residues: CASTGGDTQYF.